This passage covers 5 T cell receptor beta chains from one sample sequenced in a study of PD-1 blockade in classical Hodgkin lymphoma. Each patient relapsed following autologous stem cell transplantation, and prior brentuximab vedotin exposure differed. Sequencing was performed with immunoSEQ multiplex PCR; in TCRdb, only in-frame clones are kept and a portion is missing. The table records 80,000 to 100,000 clones, roughly 90% of them present only once. This specimen consisted of peripheral blood mononuclear cells (PBMCs), obtained at baseline. These receptors were obtained from a human donor with classical Hodgkin lymphoma.

This rearrangement joins TRBV7-9 to TRBJ2-2; TRBD2 agrees at 7 bases. The CDR3 has 16 residues. Trimming cost V 5 bases and J 1 base; bases outside gene matches: 7. CDR1 and CDR2 (germline): SEHNR, FQNEAQ (reference sequence). CDR3 DNA: TGTGCCAGCAGCCCGACCAGGGAGGGGAACACCGGGGAGCTGTTTTTT. It translates to CASSPTREGNTGELFF.

Points on this clone: The same CDR3 arises from other DNA sequences in this sample as well. This chain connects TRBV7-9 to TRBJ1-4; 7 bases match TRBD1. The V segment lost 1 base and the J segment 7 bases; nucleotides outside the gene matches: 0. Germline V gene data show CDR1 as SEHNR and CDR2 as FQNEAQ (reference sequence). The CDR3 loop spans 13 amino acids. CDR3 loop: CASSLGQGEKLFF. The CDR3 coding sequence is TGTGCCAGCAGCTTAGGACAGGGTGAAAAACTGTTTTTT. The full variable domain, completed using reference TRBV7-9 and TRBJ1-4, is DTGVSQNPRHKITKRGQNVTFRCDPISEHNRLYWYRQTLGQGPEFLTYFQNEAQLEKSRLLSDRFSAERPKGSFSTLEIQRTEQGDSAMYLCASSLGQGEKLFFGSGTQLSVL.

The chain recombines TRBV7-6 with TRBJ1-2; 7 bases align to TRBD1. This CDR3 contains 13 residues. Germline CDR1 SGHVS, CDR2 FNYEAQ. J was trimmed by 5 bases and V by 5 bases; bases with no gene match: 5. CDR3 coding DNA: TGTGCCAGCAGCGCAGGGGGGGGTTATGGCTACACCTTC. Translating it yields CASSAGGGYGYTF. The whole variable domain, filled in from reference TRBV7-6 and TRBJ1-2, reads GAGVSQSPRYKVTKRGQDVALRCDPISGHVSLYWYRQALGQGPEFLTYFNYEAQQDKSGLPNDRFSAERPEGSISTLTIQRTEQRDSAMYRCASSAGGGYGYTFGSGTRLTVV.

The J gene is TRBJ1-2, the V gene TRBV9; D perhaps matches TRBD1 (6 bases). The CDR3 totals 14 residues. Germline V CDR1 and CDR2: SGDLS, YYNGEE. Trimming removed 2 bases at V and 3 bases at J, with 11 bases between. The CDR3 is CASSVHREHYGYTF. The CDR3 DNA follows: TGTGCCAGCAGCGTTCACAGGGAGCACTATGGCTACACCTTC.

This chain uses TRBV5-4 with TRBJ2-3; D not certain. This CDR3 spans 12 amino acids. Germline V gene sequence: CDR1 SGHNT, CDR2 YYREEE (reference sequence). V was pared by 0 bases and J by 5 bases, with 4 bases between. DNA of the CDR3: TGTGCCAGCAGCTTGGGGGTAGATACGCAGTATTTT. Translated: CASSLGVDTQYF. Full variable domain (outside the CDR3, taken from reference TRBV5-4 and TRBJ2-3): ETGVTQSPTHLIKTRGQQVTLRCSSQSGHNTVSWYQQALGQGPQFIFQYYREEENGRGNFPPRFSGLQFPNYSSELNVNALELDDSALYLCASSLGVDTQYFGPGTRLTVL.